The rows below give T cell receptor beta chains drawn from one sample of a study of T cells in Graves' hyperthyroidism and ophthalmopathy. MiXCR was run by TCRdb on the multiplex PCR reads, yielding one entry per CDR3 protein. The repertoire has about 640,000 distinct CDR3 sequences, under 25% of them found once; the top ten carry roughly a third. The specimen sequenced was blood. These receptor sequences come from a man between 25 and 39 years old with Graves' ophthalmopathy. Each CDR3 is given with its conserved first and last residue. A D gene is named only where the DNA matches it firmly. Only part of the rows carry a size: once, few, many, or a class if the clone is expanded.

clone_size | j_call | d_call | v_call | cdr3_nt | cdr3_aa
. | TRBJ2-5 | . | TRBV7-2 | TGTGCCAGCAGCTTGGACTGGGGAGGTCGGGATGCTTACTTC | CASSLDWGGRDAYF
few | TRBJ1-2 | . | TRBV6-1 | TGTGCCAGCAGTGAAGCGCCCCCAGGGTTTGGCTATGGCTACACCTTC | CASSEAPPGFGYGYTF
. | TRBJ1-1 | TRBD1 | TRBV7-3 | TGTGCCAGCAGCTTAACAGGGGGCGATGTCGCTGAAGCTTTCTTT | CASSLTGGDVAEAFF
few | TRBJ2-1 | . | TRBV9 | TGTGCCAGCAGCGTAAACCGAGACAATGAGCAGTTCTTC | CASSVNRDNEQFF
many | TRBJ1-1 | . | TRBV11-2 | TGTGCCAGCAGCTTTGACCGCTCGACAGGGAACACTGAAGCTTTCTTT | CASSFDRSTGNTEAFF
. | TRBJ2-3 | . | TRBV12-3/TRBV12-4 | TGTGCCAGCAGTTTATTCACAGGACCCACAGATACGCAGTATTTT | CASSLFTGPTDTQYF
few | TRBJ2-7 | TRBD1 | TRBV29-1 | TGCAGCGTTAGTCAGGGGGCTATCACCTACGAGCAGTACTTC | CSVSQGAITYEQYF
few | TRBJ1-2 | . | TRBV6-1 | TGTGCCAGCAGTCCCACAGAGTCCTACTATGGCTACACCTTC | CASSPTESYYGYTF
few | TRBJ2-1 | . | TRBV3-1 | TGTGCCAGCGAGAACGGCGGTGAGCAGTTCTTC | CASENGGEQFF
few | TRBJ1-2 | . | TRBV19 | TGTGCCAGTAGTTTGCGACAGGACTTGATAGATCATGGCTACACCTTC | CASSLRQDLIDHGYTF
few | TRBJ2-5 | TRBD2 | TRBV30 | TGTGCCTGGAGTGAATTTCTGAGGGGACTAGCCAACTTC | CAWSEFLRGLANF
. | TRBJ2-1 | TRBD2 | TRBV19 | TGTGCCAGTACGGACTCAAAAGCGGGAGGGAGTGAGCAGTTCTTC | CASTDSKAGGSEQFF
few | TRBJ1-1 | . | TRBV10-3 | TGTGCCATCAGTGTTAGGGGGGTCAACACTGAAGCTTTCTTT | CAISVRGVNTEAFF
. | TRBJ1-4 | . | TRBV10-3 | TGTGCCATCAGTGAGAATGAAACTAATGAAAAACTGTTTTTT | CAISENETNEKLFF
many | TRBJ2-1 | . | TRBV3-1 | TGTGCCAGCAGCCAAGTCCATGAGCAGTTCTTC | CASSQVHEQFF
few | TRBJ2-5 | TRBD2 | TRBV30 | TGTGCCTGGAGTGGACTAGCGGGAGAGTCAGAGACCCAGTACTTC | CAWSGLAGESETQYF
few | TRBJ2-2 | TRBD2 | TRBV28 | TGTGCCAGCAGTTTCCCCCAACTAGCGGGCAACACCGGGGAGCTGTTTTTT | CASSFPQLAGNTGELFF
. | TRBJ2-2 | . | TRBV10-3 | TGTGCCTCCCTGGCCCGGGGCGGGTCCGGGGAGCTGTTTTTT | CASLARGGSGELFF
few | TRBJ1-2 | TRBD1 | TRBV5-8 | TGTGCCAGCAGCGGCGGACAGGGCCCGCGAGGCTATGGCTACACCTTC | CASSGGQGPRGYGYTF
. | TRBJ2-7 | TRBD1 | TRBV6-2/TRBV6-3 | TGTGCCAGCAGTTACTCCCAAGGGGGACAGGACTCCTACGAGCAGTACTTC | CASSYSQGGQDSYEQYF
few | TRBJ2-1 | TRBD2 | TRBV5-5 | TGTGCCAGCAGCTTGACTAGCGGGATTGGGAATGAGCAGTTCTTC | CASSLTSGIGNEQFF
few | TRBJ2-1 | TRBD1 | TRBV5-1 | TGCGCCAGCAGCTTGGCCCAGGGGGCCGTCAATGAGCAGTTCTTC | CASSLAQGAVNEQFF
. | TRBJ2-1 | TRBD1 | TRBV11-2 | TGTGCCAGCAGCTTAGTGTCCAGGGGGCTATCTTACAATGAGCAGTTCTTC | CASSLVSRGLSYNEQFF
few | TRBJ2-7 | TRBD2 | TRBV7-2 | TGTGCCAGCAGCCCGACTAGCGGGAGTAGGTACGAGCAGTACTTC | CASSPTSGSRYEQYF
. | TRBJ1-1 | TRBD1 | TRBV10-3 | TGTGCCATCAGTTCAACAGGGGCGATCACTGAAGCTTTCTTT | CAISSTGAITEAFF
few | TRBJ2-3 | TRBD2 | TRBV7-8 | TGTGCCAGCAGCTTAGACGGGGGACTAGCCAATGCAGATACGCAGTATTTT | CASSLDGGLANADTQYF
. | TRBJ1-5 | . | TRBV27 | TGTGCCAGCAGTCCACAGGGTTTTCAGCCCCAGCATTTT | CASSPQGFQPQHF
. | TRBJ1-5 | . | TRBV7-9 | TGTGCCAGCAGCTTGGGGGAGGGCTCGCGCAATCAGCCCCAGCATTTT | CASSLGEGSRNQPQHF
many | TRBJ2-1 | . | TRBV2 | TGTGCCAGCAGGGCGACAGGCCTCAATGAGCAGTTCTTC | CASRATGLNEQFF
few | TRBJ2-3 | . | TRBV28 | TGTGCCAGCAGTTTATGGAGTAGTTTATCCGCGAATGCAGATACGCAGTATTTT | CASSLWSSLSANADTQYF
. | TRBJ2-1 | TRBD1 | TRBV5-1 | TGCGCCAGCAGCGAGACAGGGGGGGTTACCTACAATGAGCAGTTCTTC | CASSETGGVTYNEQFF
many | TRBJ1-2 | TRBD1 | TRBV29-1 | TGCAGCGTTGGGCCCGGGACAGGGGATGGCTACACCTTC | CSVGPGTGDGYTF
. | TRBJ2-4 | TRBD2 | TRBV6-1 | TGTGCCAGCAGTGAAGAATTTCTAGCGGGAGGGCTGGCCAAAAACATTCAGTACTTC | CASSEEFLAGGLAKNIQYF
. | TRBJ2-3 | TRBD1 | TRBV7-2 | TGTGCCAGCAGCCTTACCGGGACAGGGTATACAGATACGCAGTATTTT | CASSLTGTGYTDTQYF
few | TRBJ2-7 | . | TRBV7-9 | TGTGCCAGCAGCTTACAAGCGGACTACGAGCAGTACTTC | CASSLQADYEQYF
many | TRBJ2-5 | . | TRBV12-3/TRBV12-4 | TGTGCCAGCAGTCTCCTAGTTTCGGGGGCCCTCTTGGAGACCCAGTACTTC | CASSLLVSGALLETQYF
many | TRBJ2-1 | TRBD2 | TRBV7-8 | TGTGCCAGCAGCTCGTATAGGGTAGCGGGAGGGTATGAGCAGTTCTTC | CASSSYRVAGGYEQFF
many | TRBJ2-5 | TRBD1 | TRBV12-3/TRBV12-4 | TGTGCCAGCAGCAACGGACAGGGGGCCGAGACCCAGTACTTC | CASSNGQGAETQYF
many | TRBJ2-1 | . | TRBV6-6 | TGTGCCAGCAGTTACTCGACCCGGGCGGCAGGGAGGAACAATGAGCAGTTCTTC | CASSYSTRAAGRNNEQFF
few | TRBJ2-1 | . | TRBV28 | TGTGCCAGCAGTTATCAATTCAATGAGCAGTTCTTC | CASSYQFNEQFF
. | TRBJ1-5 | . | TRBV20-1 | TGCAGTGCTAGAGTGGCGGTCGGGCAGCCCCAGCATTTT | CSARVAVGQPQHF
. | TRBJ2-1 | . | TRBV6-1 | TGTGCCAGCAGTGCCCTGGACACCTTCTCCTACAATGAGCAGTTCTTC | CASSALDTFSYNEQFF
. | TRBJ2-7 | . | TRBV28 | TGTGCCAGCGGAGAAGAAGGGGACCTTAGGTACGAGCAGTACTTC | CASGEEGDLRYEQYF